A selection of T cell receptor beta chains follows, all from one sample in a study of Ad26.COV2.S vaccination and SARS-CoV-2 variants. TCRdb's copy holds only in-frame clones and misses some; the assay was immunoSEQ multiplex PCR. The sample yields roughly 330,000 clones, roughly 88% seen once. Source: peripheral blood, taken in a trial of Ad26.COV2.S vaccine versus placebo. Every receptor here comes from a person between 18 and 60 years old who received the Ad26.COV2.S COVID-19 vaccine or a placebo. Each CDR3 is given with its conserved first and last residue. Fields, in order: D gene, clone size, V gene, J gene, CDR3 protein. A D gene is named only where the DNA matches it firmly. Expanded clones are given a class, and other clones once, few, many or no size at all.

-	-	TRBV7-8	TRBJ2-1	CASSLTPDDNEQFF
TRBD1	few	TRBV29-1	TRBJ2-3	CSVIRDRAFPTQYF
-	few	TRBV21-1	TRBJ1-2	CASSKVRAITGNYGYTF
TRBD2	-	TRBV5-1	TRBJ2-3	CASSTSGSNTQYF
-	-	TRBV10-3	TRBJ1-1	CAISVGGLDTEAFF
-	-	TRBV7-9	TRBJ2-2	CASVFGQGSAGELFF
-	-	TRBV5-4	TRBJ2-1	CASSLGTGTYEQFF
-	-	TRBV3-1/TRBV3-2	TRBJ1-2	CASSQDTEARNYGYTF
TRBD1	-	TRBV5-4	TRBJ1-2	CASSLQGANYGYTF
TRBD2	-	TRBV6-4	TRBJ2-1	CASSRLAGWNEQFF
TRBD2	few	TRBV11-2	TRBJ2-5	CASSPGTSGFQETQYF
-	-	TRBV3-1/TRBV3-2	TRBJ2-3	CASSQDRADTQYF
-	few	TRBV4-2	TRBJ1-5	CASSQDNRVSNQPQHF